The sequence of this T cell receptor (beta chain) was determined in a study of cytomegalovirus exposure and HLA in healthy donors. Amplification used 60 Vbeta primers and 13 Jbeta primers. Only in-frame clones appear in the TCRdb table, and some are missing; sequencing was by immunoSEQ multiplex PCR. The sample carries under 300,000 clones, 81% recorded once. The germline V gene has CDR1 SGHTA and CDR2 FQGTGA. The CDR3 is made up of 16 amino acids. Details on this clone: The antigen is unknown.

Study outcomes and limitations: A list of around 160 TCR beta chains associated with cytomegalovirus was given. Clonal expansion, a later analysis showed, was greater in HLA-associated TCR beta chains than in equally common others. There was a cluster of highly shared sequence variants that was likely a sequencing artifact. In a later analysis, at a false discovery rate of 0.05, 16,951 TCR beta sequences matched HLA alleles.

The V and J genes are TRBV7-3 and TRBJ2-5; no reliable D call. The DNA end favors TRBJ2-7, so the J call may be wrong. Sequenced: PBMCs. This clonotype was obtained from a woman aged 55 to 70 in good health and CMV-seropositive. CDR3 DNA: TGTGCCAGCAGCTTATCCTCGACGGAGACCTCCTACGAGCAGTACTTC. This encodes CASSLSSTETSYEQYF.